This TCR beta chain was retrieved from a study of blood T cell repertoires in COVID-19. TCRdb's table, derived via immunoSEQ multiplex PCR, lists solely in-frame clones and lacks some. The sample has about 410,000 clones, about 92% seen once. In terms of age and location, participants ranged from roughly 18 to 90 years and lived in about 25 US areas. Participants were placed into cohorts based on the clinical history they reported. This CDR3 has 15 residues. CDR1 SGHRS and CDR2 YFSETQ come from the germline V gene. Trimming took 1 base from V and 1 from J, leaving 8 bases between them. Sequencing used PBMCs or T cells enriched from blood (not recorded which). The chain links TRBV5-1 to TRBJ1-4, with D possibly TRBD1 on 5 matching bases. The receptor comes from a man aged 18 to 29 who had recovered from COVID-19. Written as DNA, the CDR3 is TGCGCCAGCAGCTTGTGGGGCAGAACTAATGAAAAACTGTTTTTT. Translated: CASSLWGRTNEKLFF.